This T cell receptor (beta chain) was captured by sequencing in a study of shared T cell receptors in the human thymus (dated by TCRdb to the early 2020s). Context from the whole study: The study investigated the way shared, self-reactive T-cell receptor alpha chains are produced in the human thymus.

The junction carries 18 bases between V and J, which are trimmed by 3 bases and 6 bases respectively. The germline V gene gives CDR1 as MDHEN and CDR2 as SYDVKM. From the cysteine up to the phenylalanine, the CDR3 has a length of 17 residues. Kept here is only the CDR3 DNA, which spans 51 bases and is read in frame from base 1. Library construction relied on the immunoSEQ multiplex PCR assay. The table was pulled from immuneACCESS by TCRdb, which kept in-frame rearrangements only. Such tables lose some clones; where checked, under half of the loss comes from unresolved V genes, and the rest has no known cause. This sample has 500,000 to 850,000 clones in its table, and over 75% of those were observed once. 0.009% to 0.0095% of the sample is in the top ten clones. A word on this clone: The clone's antigen remains unknown. Base-call qualities are not available, and no considerably larger clone is one nucleotide away.

These same records also appear under a second study, on human thymus T cells. The second source states: Donors were immunologically healthy infants undergoing open corrective cardiac surgery for congenital heart defects in Finland. Thymus tissue was obtained as surgical resects removed during corrective cardiac surgery. V and J gene segment usage appeared biased in both thymic and peripheral blood repertoires. Highly overlapping thymic TCR repertoires among unrelated individuals were reported in the related research. TCR alpha and beta repertoires from roughly eight infant thymus samples and a few related peripheral blood samples were characterized in the study. The infant donors were about 6 to 250 days old, and the cohort included more than five males and a couple of females. Thymocytes were released mechanically from tissue and stored at -70 °C as pellets of about 9-32 million cells. A QIAsymphony instrument was used to extract genomic DNA from the frozen cell pellets. Using the immunoSEQ multiplex PCR assay, the TCRB and TCRAD loci were amplified from a standardized quantity of quality-controlled genomic DNA. The amplicons spanned the V(D)J region and were long enough to cover the CDR3 and allow V and J genes to be identified. The commercial immunoSEQ service was used to sequence amplicons on an Illumina platform. Primer bias and sequencing errors were corrected as previously described, and TCRAD and TCRB definitions were based on the IMGT database. Repertoires were analysed with immunoSEQ Analyzer 3.0 and VDJTools, covering basic statistics, V/J segment usage, diversity estimates, rarefaction and pairwise overlap. Diversity was estimated with Chao1, ChaoE, Efron-Thisted, Shannon and inverse Simpson indices, and also on datasets down-sampled to the smallest sample. Repertoire overlap was determined by strict matching of CDR3 nucleotide sequence, V gene and J gene, and Jaccard-based multidimensional scaling clustering was applied. On average, thymus samples gave about 810,000 unique TCRB clonotypes, whereas blood samples gave roughly 80,000.

This receptor was identified in a boy under two years old with a congenital heart defect. Donor details come from another sample of the same person, matched by shared clones. Sequenced sample: thymocytes. The V and J segments used are TRBV28 and TRBJ1-6; a confident D gene designation cannot be given. The CDR3 sequence is CASSFGGFGLRNSPLHF. The DNA sequence follows: TGTGCCAGCAGTTTTGGAGGGTTCGGTCTCCGTAATTCACCCCTCCACTTT.